Here is one T cell receptor (beta chain) with its context. Its antigen is as yet unknown. Using immunoSEQ multiplex PCR, the repertoire was profiled, and TCRdb retains in-frame clones only, with some absent. This sample has tens of thousands of clones, with around 76% found just once. The sort gate was single viable CD3+CD4+CD8-CD45RO+ cells for memory CD4+ T cells. Positive selection with CD4 microbeads enriched total CD4+ T cells. This entry comes from a study of memory CD4+ T cells and cytomegalovirus serostatus. Study-wide results and limits: Suggested: most of the CMV-linked TCR signature lies in CD4+ memory cells. CD4+ memory repertoires contained about 40% of the roughly 150 reported CMV TCRbeta sequences.

Germline values: CDR1 SNHLY, CDR2 FYNNEI. The CDR3 contains 15 residues. The V segment lost 7 bases and the J segment 0 bases; nucleotides outside the gene matches: 5. Sequences were obtained from memory CD4+ T cells from blood. The chain employs TRBV2 and TRBJ2-3, with 9 bases lining up with TRBD2. The clonotype originates from an adult in good health and CMV-seronegative. The CDR3 sequence is CASTSLAGSTDTQYF. As DNA, the CDR3 is TGTGCCAGCACCTCACTAGCGGGTAGCACAGATACGCAGTATTTT.